This T cell receptor beta chain was identified in a study of OX40 agonist ivuxolimab in advanced cancers. Study details: Patients received intravenous ivuxolimab every 2 weeks at 0.01 to 10 mg/kg.

Profiled with immunoSEQ multiplex PCR; TCRdb holds only in-frame clones, not every one. The sample has 70,000 or so clones, approximately 80% seen once. The CDR3 has 15 amino acids. Germline CDR1 and CDR2: MNHNS and SASEGT. Deletions cut 5 bases from V and 2 bases from J, with 13 bases between. This clonotype was sampled from an adult with an advanced solid tumor such as melanoma, head and neck, liver or kidney cancer. The chain couples TRBV6-1 to TRBJ1-3; TRBD1 is a possible D gene (6 bases). The source was CD4+ or CD8+ T cells sorted from blood, collected in a trial of the OX40 agonist ivuxolimab. CDR3 protein: CASSLAGAAGNTIYF. The CDR3 bases are TGTGCCAGCAGTCTTGCAGGGGCTGCTGGAAACACCATATATTTT.